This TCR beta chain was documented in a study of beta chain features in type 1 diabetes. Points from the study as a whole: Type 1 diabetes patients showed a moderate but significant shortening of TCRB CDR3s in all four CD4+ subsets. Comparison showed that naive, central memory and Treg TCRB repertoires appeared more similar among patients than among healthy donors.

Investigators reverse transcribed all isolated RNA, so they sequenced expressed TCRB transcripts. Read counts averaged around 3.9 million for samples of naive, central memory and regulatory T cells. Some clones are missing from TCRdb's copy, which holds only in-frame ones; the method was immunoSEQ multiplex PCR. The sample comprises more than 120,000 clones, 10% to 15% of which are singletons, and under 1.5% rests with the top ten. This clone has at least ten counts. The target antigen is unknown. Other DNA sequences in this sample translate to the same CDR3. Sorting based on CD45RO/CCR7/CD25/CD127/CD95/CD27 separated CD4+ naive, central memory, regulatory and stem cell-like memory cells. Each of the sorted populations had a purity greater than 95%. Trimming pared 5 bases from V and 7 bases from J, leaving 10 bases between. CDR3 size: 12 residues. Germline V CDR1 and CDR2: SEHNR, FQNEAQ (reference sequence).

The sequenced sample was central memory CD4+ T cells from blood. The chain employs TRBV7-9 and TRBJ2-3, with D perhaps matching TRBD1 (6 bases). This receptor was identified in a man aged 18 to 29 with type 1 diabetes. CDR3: CASSPDSNTQYF. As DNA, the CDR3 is TGTGCCAGCAGCCCGGACAGTAATACGCAGTATTTT.